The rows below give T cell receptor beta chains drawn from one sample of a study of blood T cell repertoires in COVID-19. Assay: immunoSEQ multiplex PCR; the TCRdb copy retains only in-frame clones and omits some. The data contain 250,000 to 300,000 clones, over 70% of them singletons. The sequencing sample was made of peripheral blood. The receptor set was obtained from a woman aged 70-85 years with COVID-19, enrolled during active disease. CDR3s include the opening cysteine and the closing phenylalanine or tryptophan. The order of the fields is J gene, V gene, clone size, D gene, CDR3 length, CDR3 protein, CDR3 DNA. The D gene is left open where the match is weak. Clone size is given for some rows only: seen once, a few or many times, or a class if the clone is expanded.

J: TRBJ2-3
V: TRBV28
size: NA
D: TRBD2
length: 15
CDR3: CASSFFGRSTDTQYF
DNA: TGTGCCAGCAGTTTCTTCGGGAGGAGCACAGATACGCAGTATTTT

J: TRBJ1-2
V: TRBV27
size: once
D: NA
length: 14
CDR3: CASSLTGANYGYTF
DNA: TGTGCCAGCAGTCTGACAGGAGCTAACTATGGCTACACCTTC

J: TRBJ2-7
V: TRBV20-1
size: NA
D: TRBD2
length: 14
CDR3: CSASTSGSTYEQYF
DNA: TGCAGTGCAAGTACTAGCGGGAGTACCTACGAGCAGTACTTC

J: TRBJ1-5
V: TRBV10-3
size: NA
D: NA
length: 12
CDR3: CAISDSDQPQHF
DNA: TGTGCCATCTCGGACTCGGACCAGCCCCAGCATTTT

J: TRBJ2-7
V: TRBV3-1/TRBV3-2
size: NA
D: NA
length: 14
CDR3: CASSRRSGYGEQYF
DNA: TGTGCCAGCAGCCGTAGGTCAGGGTATGGCGAGCAGTACTTC

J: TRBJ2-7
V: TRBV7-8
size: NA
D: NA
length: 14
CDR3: CASSLKLADTEQYF
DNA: TGTGCCAGCAGCTTAAAACTAGCAGATACCGAGCAGTACTTC

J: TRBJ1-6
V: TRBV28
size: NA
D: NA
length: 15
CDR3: CASSSSTSWWSPLHF
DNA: TGTGCCAGCAGTTCCTCCACTAGTTGGTGGTCACCCCTCCACTTT

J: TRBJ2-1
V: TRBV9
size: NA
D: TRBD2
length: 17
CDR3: CASSPRGTSGSYNEQFF
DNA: TGTGCCAGCAGCCCCCGCGGGACTAGCGGGTCCTACAATGAGCAGTTCTTC

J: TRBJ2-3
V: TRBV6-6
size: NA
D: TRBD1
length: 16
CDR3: CASSRQGWSPTDTQYF
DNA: TGTGCCAGCAGTCGACAGGGTTGGTCCCCCACAGATACGCAGTATTTT

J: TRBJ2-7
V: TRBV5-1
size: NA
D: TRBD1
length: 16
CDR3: CASSLSFGTGDYEQYF
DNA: TGCGCCAGCAGCTTGTCGTTCGGAACAGGGGATTACGAGCAGTACTTC

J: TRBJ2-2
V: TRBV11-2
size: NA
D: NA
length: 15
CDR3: CASSLRGSSTGELFF
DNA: TGTGCCAGCAGCTTAAGAGGTAGCAGCACCGGGGAGCTGTTTTTT

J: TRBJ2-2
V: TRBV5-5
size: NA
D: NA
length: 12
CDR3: CATRTNTGELFF
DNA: TGTGCCACCCGTACGAACACCGGGGAGCTGTTTTTT

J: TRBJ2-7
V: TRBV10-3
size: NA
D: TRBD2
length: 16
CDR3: CAISDPWASGAYEQYF
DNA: TGTGCCATCAGTGACCCGTGGGCTAGCGGGGCCTACGAGCAGTACTTC

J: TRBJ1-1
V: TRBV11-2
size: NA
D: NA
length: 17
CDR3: CASTPQGWASPPTEAFF
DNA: TGTGCCAGCACCCCGCAGGGGTGGGCATCCCCTCCCACTGAAGCTTTCTTT

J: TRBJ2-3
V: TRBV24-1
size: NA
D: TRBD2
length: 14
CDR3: CATSVGLVPDTQYF
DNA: TGTGCCACCAGTGTGGGACTAGTGCCAGATACGCAGTATTTT

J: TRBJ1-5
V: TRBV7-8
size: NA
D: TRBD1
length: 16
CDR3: CASSSETGGPWQPQHF
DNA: TGTGCCAGCAGCTCAGAAACAGGGGGCCCTTGGCAGCCCCAGCATTTT

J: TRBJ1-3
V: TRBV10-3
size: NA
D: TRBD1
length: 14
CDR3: CAIRGQGIGNTIYF
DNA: TGTGCCATCAGGGGACAGGGGATTGGAAACACCATATATTTT

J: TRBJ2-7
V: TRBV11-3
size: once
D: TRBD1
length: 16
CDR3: CASSGPDRGPLWEQYF
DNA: TGTGCCAGCAGCGGGCCGGACAGGGGTCCCCTATGGGAGCAGTACTTC

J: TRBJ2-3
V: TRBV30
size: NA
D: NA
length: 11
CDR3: CAWSRADTQYF
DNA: TGTGCCTGGAGTCGGGCAGATACGCAGTATTTT

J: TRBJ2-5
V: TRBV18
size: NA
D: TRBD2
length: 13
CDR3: CASSPQGGETQYF
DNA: TGTGCCAGCTCACCCCAGGGAGGGGAGACCCAGTACTTC

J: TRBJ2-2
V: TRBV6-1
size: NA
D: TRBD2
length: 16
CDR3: CASSEQGVGGTGELFF
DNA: TGTGCCAGCAGTGAACAGGGTGTCGGGGGGACCGGGGAGCTGTTTTTT

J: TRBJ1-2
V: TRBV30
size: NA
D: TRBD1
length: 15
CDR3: CAWSVTTGTAYGYTF
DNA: TGTGCCTGGAGTGTAACGACAGGGACGGCCTATGGCTACACCTTC

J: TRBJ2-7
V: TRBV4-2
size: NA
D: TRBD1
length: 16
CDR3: CASSQDETGGRYEQYF
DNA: TGTGCCAGCAGCCAAGATGAAACAGGGGGAAGGTACGAGCAGTACTTC

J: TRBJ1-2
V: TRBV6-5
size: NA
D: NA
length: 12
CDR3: CASSPSGYGYTF
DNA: TGTGCCAGCAGCCCATCGGGCTATGGCTACACCTTC

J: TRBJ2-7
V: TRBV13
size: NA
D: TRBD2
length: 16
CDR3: CASSLGRSSGAHEQYF
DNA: TGTGCCAGCAGCTTAGGCCGGTCTAGCGGAGCCCACGAGCAGTACTTC

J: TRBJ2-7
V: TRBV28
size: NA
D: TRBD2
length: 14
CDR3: CASSFGLDPYEQYF
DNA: TGTGCCAGCAGTTTTGGACTAGACCCCTACGAGCAGTACTTC